This T cell receptor beta chain was found in a study of T cell responses to AZD1222 COVID-19 vaccine. The study's findings and limits: The study found vaccine-associated CD4 TCRs spanning spike, dominant at 160-218 and 743-854. Spike-specific TCR repertoires showed rising breadth and depth after two AZD1222 doses. Reportedly, nearly half of unique spike TCRs recognized epitopes outside B.1.351/B.1.1.7 mutations. A mostly white British donor set with more females was recruited, and clonal diversity was possibly underestimated.

The repertoire was sequenced with immunoSEQ multiplex PCR; TCRdb's copy has only in-frame clones and lacks some. The table includes 60,000 to 80,000 clones, around 80% detected once. As for this clone: The antigen remains unidentified.

Trimming pared 4 bases from V and 10 bases from J, leaving 10 bases between. Germline V gene lookup returns CDR1 SEHNR and CDR2 FQNEAQ (reference sequence). There are 12 residues in the CDR3. The sample consisted of peripheral blood, taken 28 days after the second AZD1222 dose. The TCR originated in an adult who received the AZD1222 COVID-19 vaccine. The V and J genes are TRBV7-9 and TRBJ2-2; no reliable D call. CDR3 bases: TGTGCCAGCAGCTCCGAAGTCGTGGAGCTGTTTTTT. This sequence encodes CASSSEVVELFF.